The clone carrying this TCR beta chain was found once. The antigen remains undetermined. At least two post-ART and at least one pre-ART PBMC sample were available for each donor. V lost 2 bases, J lost 5 bases, and 5 bases stayed unmatched. Germline V gene data show CDR1 as SGHNT and CDR2 as YYREEE (reference sequence). The CDR3 sequence is 14 residues long. These data are taken from a study of long-term antiretroviral therapy in people with HIV. Turning to the study itself: The 2015 immediate-ART recommendation came about a decade after the earliest samples. Study outcomes and limitations: ART adherence, viral resistance and therapy changes went undocumented.

Assay version v3.0 of immunoSEQ was used, and it was run at survey level. Profiled with immunoSEQ multiplex PCR; TCRdb holds only in-frame clones, not every one. Of around 16,000 clones in the sample, about four fifths were seen once. This sample comprised unsorted PBMCs, obtained about 3.2 years after starting antiretroviral therapy. The chain recombines TRBV5-4 with TRBJ2-7; 9 positions agree with TRBD1. The sequence was collected from a woman in her thirties or forties with HIV. CDR3 sequence: CASSFRDRVNEQYF. CDR3 nucleotide sequence: TGTGCCAGCAGCTTCCGGGACAGGGTCAACGAGCAGTACTTC.